The 6 T cell receptor beta chains below come from one sample, sequenced in a study of shared clonotypes between healthy human individuals. Sequenced by immunoSEQ multiplex PCR; TCRdb stores in-frame clones only, minus some. The data show over 400,000 clones, with approximately 80% seen just once and approximately 12% held by the top ten. Sequencing input: PBMCs. All receptors derive from a middle-aged woman in good health. Some clones in this sample may be carry-over from other donors' samples.

The V gene is TRBV6-4, the J gene TRBJ1-1; 9 bases line up with TRBD1. The length of the CDR3 is 16 residues. Unmatched junction bases numbered 17, after V lost 6 bases and J lost 9 bases. Germline CDR1 and CDR2: MRHNA and SNTAGT. This chain's CDR3 is CASRAGTGSQFGKAFF. In DNA form, the CDR3 reads TGTGCCAGCAGGGCCGGGACAGGGTCTCAATTTGGTAAAGCTTTCTTT.

This rearrangement joins TRBV6-1 to TRBJ2-7; TRBD1 agrees at 10 bases. The CDR3 length is 15 residues. Trimming took 6 bases from V and 0 from J; bases not matched to a gene: 5. Germline assignment: CDR1 MNHNS and CDR2 SASEGT. The CDR3 coding sequence is TGTGCCAGCAGGGCTAGACAGGGGGCCTCCTACGAGCAGTACTTC. It translates to CASRARQGASYEQYF.

The V call is TRBV6-5, the J call TRBJ2-3; no definite D call. The germline V and J ends were trimmed by 11 bases and 2 bases, with 17 bases remaining between them. The CDR3 is made up of 14 amino acids. Germline V lookup: CDR1 MNHEY, CDR2 SVGAGI. CDR3 loop: CAGGEPYFTDTQYF. The CDR3 nucleotides are TGTGCCGGCGGAGAACCGTACTTCACAGATACGCAGTATTTT.

The rearrangement joins TRBV2 to TRBJ1-4; no clear D. Between the trimmed V and J ends, which lost 4 bases and 2 bases, there was a span of 11 bases. Germline V gives CDR1 SNHLY, CDR2 FYNNEI. The CDR3 extends over 15 amino acids. DNA of the CDR3: TGTGCCAGCAGTGTTCGGGCTAACACTAATGAAAAACTGTTTTTT. Translating gives CASSVRANTNEKLFF.

Notes on this clone: This specimen includes other DNA sequences encoding the same CDR3. The J gene is TRBJ2-7, the V gene TRBV7-2; TRBD1 aligns across 8 bases. Trimming cost V 5 bases and J 4 bases; bases outside gene matches: 7. Germline CDR1 is SGHTA and CDR2 is FQGNSA. This CDR3 comprises 14 residues. CDR3 amino acids: CASSHRTGLYEQYF. The DNA for the CDR3 is TGTGCCAGCAGCCACAGGACAGGGCTGTACGAGCAGTACTTC.

This clone was seen many times. V gene TRBV7-9 combines with J gene TRBJ1-1; no clear D. V was clipped by 1 base and J by 4 bases, with 16 bases between them. The CDR3 spans 16 residues. CDR1 is SEHNR and CDR2 is FQNEAQ in the germline V gene (reference sequence). CDR3 DNA sequence: TGTGCCAGCAGCTTAGGAGCTGGGGTGGGGAGCACTGAAGCTTTCTTT. It encodes CASSLGAGVGSTEAFF.